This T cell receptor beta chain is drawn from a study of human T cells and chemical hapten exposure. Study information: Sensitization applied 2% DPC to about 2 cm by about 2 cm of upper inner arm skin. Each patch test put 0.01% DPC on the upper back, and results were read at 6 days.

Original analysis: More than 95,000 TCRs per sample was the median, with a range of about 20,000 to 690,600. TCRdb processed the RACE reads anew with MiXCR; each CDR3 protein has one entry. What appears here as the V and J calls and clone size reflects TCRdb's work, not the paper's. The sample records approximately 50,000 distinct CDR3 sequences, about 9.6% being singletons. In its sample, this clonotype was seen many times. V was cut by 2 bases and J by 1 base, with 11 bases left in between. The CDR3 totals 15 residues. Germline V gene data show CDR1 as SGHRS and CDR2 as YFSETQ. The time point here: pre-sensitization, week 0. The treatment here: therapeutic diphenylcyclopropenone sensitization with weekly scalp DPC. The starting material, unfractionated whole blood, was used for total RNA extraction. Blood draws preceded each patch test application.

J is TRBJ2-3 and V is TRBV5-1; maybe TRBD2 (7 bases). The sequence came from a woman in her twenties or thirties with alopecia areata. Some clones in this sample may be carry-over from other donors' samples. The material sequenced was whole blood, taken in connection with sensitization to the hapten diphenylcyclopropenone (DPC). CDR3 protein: CASSLTRGRTDTQYF. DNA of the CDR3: TGCGCCAGCAGCTTAACGCGGGGGCGCACAGATACGCAGTATTTT.